These T cell receptor beta chains were read from a single sample in a study of metastatic and nonmetastatic thyroid tumors. Via MiXCR, TCRdb re-called the PCR reads. The profile shows 28,000 or so clones, around 17% of them singletons. The sample comprised blood. The receptors were sampled from a female donor with papillary thyroid cancer or a benign thyroid nodule (not recorded which). Some clones in this sample may be carry-over from other donors' samples. The CDR3 runs from the conserved cysteine through the conserved F or W. Each record gives: D gene, J gene, V gene, clone size, CDR3 protein, CDR3 DNA. The D gene is left open where the match is weak. Clone size appears in some rows only: once, few, many, or a class for an expanded clone.

d_gene: -; j_gene: TRBJ1-2; v_gene: TRBV6-1; abundance: many; CDR3aa: CASSPPRGETNYGYTF; CDR3nt: TGTGCCAGCAGTCCCCCCCGCGGAGAGACAAACTATGGCTACACCTTC
d_gene: -; j_gene: TRBJ1-6; v_gene: TRBV27; abundance: -; CDR3aa: CASSLKPHLAAGNSPLNF; CDR3nt: TGTGCCAGCAGTTTAAAGCCCCATTTAGCCGCGGGGAATTCACCCCTCAACTTT
d_gene: TRBD2; j_gene: TRBJ2-3; v_gene: TRBV13; abundance: -; CDR3aa: CASSFTSGGALGTDTQYF; CDR3nt: TGTGCCAGCAGCTTTACTAGCGGGGGGGCTCTCGGCACAGATACGCAGTATTTT
d_gene: -; j_gene: TRBJ2-5; v_gene: TRBV6-1; abundance: many; CDR3aa: CASTLSTVQETQYF; CDR3nt: TGTGCCAGCACCTTAAGTACGGTACAAGAGACCCAGTACTTC
d_gene: -; j_gene: TRBJ1-1; v_gene: TRBV10-3; abundance: many; CDR3aa: CAISGSLGQALNTEAFF; CDR3nt: TGTGCCATCAGTGGTTCTTTGGGGCAGGCTTTGAACACTGAAGCTTTCTTT
d_gene: TRBD1; j_gene: TRBJ1-3; v_gene: TRBV6-1; abundance: few; CDR3aa: CAISYRGNSGNTIYF; CDR3nt: TGTGCCATTAGCTACAGGGGGAACTCTGGAAACACCATATATTTT
d_gene: -; j_gene: TRBJ1-1; v_gene: TRBV4-2; abundance: many; CDR3aa: CASSQERQGMNTEAFF; CDR3nt: TGTGCCAGCAGCCAAGAGAGGCAGGGGATGAACACTGAAGCTTTCTTT
d_gene: TRBD1; j_gene: TRBJ1-1; v_gene: TRBV20-1; abundance: -; CDR3aa: CSARDPRGEGFKGAFF; CDR3nt: TGCAGTGCTAGAGATCCCAGGGGGGAAGGCTTTAAAGGCGCTTTCTTT
d_gene: TRBD1; j_gene: TRBJ1-3; v_gene: TRBV12-3/TRBV12-4; abundance: many; CDR3aa: CASSLLRDREVDTIYF; CDR3nt: TGTGCCAGCAGTCTGCTCCGGGACAGGGAGGTAGACACCATATATTTT
d_gene: -; j_gene: TRBJ1-2; v_gene: TRBV2; abundance: few; CDR3aa: CASVTVGSGYTF; CDR3nt: TGTGCCAGCGTGACGGTGGGGTCGGGCTACACCTTC
d_gene: -; j_gene: TRBJ1-5; v_gene: TRBV5-1; abundance: many; CDR3aa: CARGGAYSNQPQHF; CDR3nt: TGCGCCAGAGGGGGGGCCTATAGCAATCAGCCCCAGCATTTT
d_gene: -; j_gene: TRBJ2-1; v_gene: TRBV7-2; abundance: many; CDR3aa: CASSYRQSYNEQFF; CDR3nt: TGTGCCAGCAGCTACCGCCAATCCTACAATGAGCAGTTCTTC
d_gene: -; j_gene: TRBJ2-1; v_gene: TRBV3-1; abundance: few; CDR3aa: CASSQAPLVSNEQFF; CDR3nt: TGTGCCAGCAGCCAAGCCCCTCTAGTAAGCAATGAGCAGTTCTTC
d_gene: TRBD2; j_gene: TRBJ2-2; v_gene: TRBV7-3; abundance: many; CDR3aa: CASSSGGTSNTGELFF; CDR3nt: TGTGCCAGCAGTTCGGGGGGGACTTCGAACACCGGGGAGCTGTTTTTT
d_gene: -; j_gene: TRBJ2-5; v_gene: TRBV9; abundance: -; CDR3aa: CASSVDQGLGDQYF; CDR3nt: TGTGCCAGCAGCGTAGATCAGGGTCTAGGAGATCAGTACTTC
d_gene: TRBD1; j_gene: TRBJ1-6; v_gene: TRBV10-3; abundance: many; CDR3aa: CAISKLQGAQNNSPLHF; CDR3nt: TGTGCCATCAGTAAACTACAGGGGGCCCAAAATAATTCACCCCTCCACTTT
d_gene: -; j_gene: TRBJ2-5; v_gene: TRBV7-9; abundance: many; CDR3aa: CASSLNPGSKETQYF; CDR3nt: TGTGCCAGCAGCTTGAACCCAGGGAGCAAAGAGACCCAGTACTTC
d_gene: TRBD1; j_gene: TRBJ1-2; v_gene: TRBV18; abundance: -; CDR3aa: CASSVDRWYGYTF; CDR3nt: TGTGCCAGCTCAGTGGACAGGTGGTATGGCTACACCTTC
d_gene: TRBD2; j_gene: TRBJ2-1; v_gene: TRBV4-1; abundance: many; CDR3aa: CASSQEGSGRARDEQFF; CDR3nt: TGCGCCAGCAGCCAAGAAGGCAGCGGGAGGGCCAGGGATGAGCAGTTCTTC
d_gene: TRBD1; j_gene: TRBJ1-2; v_gene: TRBV20-1; abundance: -; CDR3aa: CSAYKYQGAEGGYTF; CDR3nt: TGCAGTGCTTACAAATACCAGGGGGCGGAGGGTGGCTACACCTTC
d_gene: -; j_gene: TRBJ2-7; v_gene: TRBV19; abundance: many; CDR3aa: CASSIVFVRDATYEQYF; CDR3nt: TGTGCCAGTAGTATAGTGTTCGTGAGGGATGCGACGTACGAGCAGTACTTC
d_gene: -; j_gene: TRBJ1-1; v_gene: TRBV6-6; abundance: many; CDR3aa: CASSYDPTNTEAFF; CDR3nt: TGTGCCAGCAGTTACGACCCCACGAACACTGAAGCTTTCTTT
d_gene: TRBD1; j_gene: TRBJ1-2; v_gene: TRBV7-9; abundance: many; CDR3aa: CASRTEGASGGYTF; CDR3nt: TGTGCCAGCAGAACGGAGGGGGCGTCGGGAGGCTACACCTTC
d_gene: -; j_gene: TRBJ2-1; v_gene: TRBV2; abundance: -; CDR3aa: CATQLNGARQFF; CDR3nt: TGTGCCACCCAGTTGAATGGGGCCAGGCAGTTCTTC
d_gene: -; j_gene: TRBJ2-5; v_gene: TRBV5-5; abundance: -; CDR3aa: CVSSLTGYQETHYF; CDR3nt: TGTGTCAGCAGCCTGACCGGGTACCAAGAGACCCATTACTTC
d_gene: -; j_gene: TRBJ1-4; v_gene: TRBV6-5; abundance: few; CDR3aa: CASSYGGGSNEKLFF; CDR3nt: TGTGCCAGCAGTTACGGGGGTGGGAGTAATGAAAAACTGTTTTTT
d_gene: TRBD2; j_gene: TRBJ2-1; v_gene: TRBV20-1; abundance: -; CDR3aa: CSARTSGRANEQFF; CDR3nt: TGCAGTGCTAGGACTAGCGGGAGGGCCAATGAGCAGTTCTTC
d_gene: -; j_gene: TRBJ2-1; v_gene: TRBV11-2; abundance: once; CDR3aa: CASSLGLGGQFF; CDR3nt: TGTGCCAGCAGCTTAGGGCTCGGTGGTCAGTTCTTC
d_gene: TRBD2; j_gene: TRBJ2-7; v_gene: TRBV4-1; abundance: -; CDR3aa: CASSQGGGIYEQYF; CDR3nt: TGCGCCAGCAGCCAGGGCGGGGGGATATACGAGCAGTACTTC
d_gene: -; j_gene: TRBJ2-7; v_gene: TRBV6-1; abundance: -; CDR3aa: CASSFNRAYEQYF; CDR3nt: TGTGCCAGCAGTTTTAACAGGGCCTACGAGCAGTACTTC
d_gene: -; j_gene: TRBJ2-2; v_gene: TRBV2; abundance: many; CDR3aa: CASSGNRNTGELFF; CDR3nt: TGTGCCAGCAGTGGAAACAGGAACACCGGGGAGCTGTTTTTT
d_gene: -; j_gene: TRBJ1-1; v_gene: TRBV4-2; abundance: many; CDR3aa: CASSQDPGRETEAFF; CDR3nt: TGTGCCAGCAGCCAAGATCCCGGCAGGGAGACTGAAGCTTTCTTT
d_gene: -; j_gene: TRBJ2-7; v_gene: TRBV12-3/TRBV12-4; abundance: medium-sized; CDR3aa: CASSPGDGFSYEQYF; CDR3nt: TGTGCCAGCAGTCCGGGGGACGGGTTCTCCTACGAGCAGTACTTC
d_gene: TRBD2; j_gene: TRBJ2-7; v_gene: TRBV7-2; abundance: many; CDR3aa: CASSLAGTSTSPRYF; CDR3nt: TGTGCCAGCAGCTTAGCCGGGACTAGCACCTCGCCCCGGTACTTC
d_gene: TRBD2; j_gene: TRBJ2-2; v_gene: TRBV9; abundance: many; CDR3aa: CASSAALAGGPNTGELFF; CDR3nt: TGTGCCAGCAGCGCAGCACTAGCGGGAGGGCCTAACACCGGGGAGCTGTTTTTT
d_gene: -; j_gene: TRBJ1-1; v_gene: TRBV18; abundance: -; CDR3aa: CASSRDSTEAFF; CDR3nt: TGTGCCAGCTCCCGGGACTCCACTGAAGCTTTCTTT
d_gene: -; j_gene: TRBJ2-3; v_gene: TRBV7-3; abundance: many; CDR3aa: CASSPASVTSTDTQYF; CDR3nt: TGTGCCAGCAGCCCTGCTAGCGTTACTAGCACAGATACGCAGTATTTT